This T cell receptor (beta chain) is drawn from a study of blood T cell repertoires in COVID-19. Across the study: Sources were T cells, B-cell-depleted T cells, or PBMCs; the material itself was cDNA or gDNA.

In the authors' methods: Estimation of nucleated cell counts relied on the amplification of reference gene primers. Here immunoSEQ multiplex PCR was the method, and the copy in TCRdb shows in-frame clones only, minus some. V, J and clone size are taken as reported in that table, and D and trimming were inferred from the DNA itself. The repertoire holds a few hundred thousand clones, with approximately 86% as singletons. This clone came up once. This CDR3 is built from 14 residues. Germline V CDR1 and CDR2: SQVTM, ANQGSEA. The V gene lost 2 bases and the J gene lost 5 bases, with 13 bases spanning the gap.

This sequence was found in a woman in her sixties or seventies with COVID-19, enrolled during active disease. Specimen: peripheral blood. The rearrangement links TRBV29-1 to TRBJ2-1; D is uncertain. The CDR3 loop is CSVEPAGYDNEQFF. The CDR3 DNA is TGCAGCGTTGAACCGGCAGGATATGACAATGAGCAGTTCTTC.